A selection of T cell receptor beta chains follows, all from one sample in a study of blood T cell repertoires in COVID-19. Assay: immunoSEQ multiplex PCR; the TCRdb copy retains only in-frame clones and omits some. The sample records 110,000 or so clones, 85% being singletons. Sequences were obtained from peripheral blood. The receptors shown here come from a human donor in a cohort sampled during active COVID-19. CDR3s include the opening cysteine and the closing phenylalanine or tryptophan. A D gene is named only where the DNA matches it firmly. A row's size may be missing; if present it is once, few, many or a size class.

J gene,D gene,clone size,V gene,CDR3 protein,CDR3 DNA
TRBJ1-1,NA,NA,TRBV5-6,CASSGNSMNTEAFF,TGTGCCAGCAGCGGAAACAGCATGAACACTGAAGCTTTCTTT
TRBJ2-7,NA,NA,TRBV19,CATQGSYEQYF,TGTGCCACCCAGGGATCCTACGAGCAGTACTTC
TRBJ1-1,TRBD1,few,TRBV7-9,CASSETGLIGSTEAFF,TGTGCCAGCAGCGAGACAGGGCTAATTGGGAGCACTGAAGCTTTCTTT
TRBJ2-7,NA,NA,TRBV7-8,CASSLSTGQSSYEQYF,TGTGCCAGCAGCTTATCCACCGGACAATCCTCCTACGAGCAGTACTTC
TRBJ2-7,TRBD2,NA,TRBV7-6,CASSLVGAGEGSYEQYF,TGTGCCAGCAGCTTAGTGGGAGCGGGGGAGGGCTCCTACGAGCAGTACTTC
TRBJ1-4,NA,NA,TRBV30,CALQGTTNEKLFF,TGTGCCTTACAGGGAACAACTAATGAAAAACTGTTTTTT
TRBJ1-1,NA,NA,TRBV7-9,CASSSRGGSSTEAFF,TGTGCCAGCAGCTCCCGGGGGGGCAGCTCCACTGAAGCTTTCTTT
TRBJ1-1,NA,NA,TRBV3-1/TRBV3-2,CASSQGVTYTEAFF,TGTGCCAGCAGCCAGGGAGTTACGTACACTGAAGCTTTCTTT
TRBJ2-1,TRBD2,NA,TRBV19,CASTPAGASYNEQFF,TGTGCCAGTACCCCAGCGGGGGCTAGCTACAATGAGCAGTTCTTC
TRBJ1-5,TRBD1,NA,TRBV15,CATSRAQGANSNQPQHF,TGTGCCACCAGCAGAGCCCAGGGGGCGAATAGCAATCAGCCCCAGCATTTT
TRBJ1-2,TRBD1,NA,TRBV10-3,CAISGLATGGGYGYTF,TGTGCCATCAGTGGGTTAGCGACAGGGGGAGGCTATGGCTACACCTTC
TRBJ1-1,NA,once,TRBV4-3,CASSPKNRNTEAFF,TGCGCCAGCAGCCCGAAAAACAGGAACACTGAAGCTTTCTTT
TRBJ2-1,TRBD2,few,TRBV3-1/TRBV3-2,CASSQYSGGVPQSNEQFF,TGTGCCAGCAGCCAATATTCGGGGGGGGTGCCCCAGTCCAATGAGCAGTTCTTC
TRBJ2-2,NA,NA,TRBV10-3,CAISSGGAPGELFF,TGTGCCATCTCATCGGGGGGCGCACCCGGGGAGCTGTTTTTT
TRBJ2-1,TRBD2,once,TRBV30,CAWSTGLAINEQFF,TGTGCCTGGAGCACCGGACTAGCGATTAATGAGCAGTTCTTC
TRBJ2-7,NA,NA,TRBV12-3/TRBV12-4,CASSGSSEQYF,TGTGCCAGCAGCGGGTCCAGCGAGCAGTACTTC
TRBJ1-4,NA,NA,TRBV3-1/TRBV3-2,CASSQDGRGGKLFF,TGTGCCAGCAGCCAAGATGGGAGAGGGGGTAAACTGTTTTTT
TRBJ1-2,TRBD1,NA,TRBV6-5,CASSTGQGRRGYTF,TGTGCCAGCAGCACGGGACAGGGGAGACGAGGCTACACCTTC
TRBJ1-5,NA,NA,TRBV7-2,CASSFQGSNQPQHF,TGTGCCAGCAGCTTTCAGGGTAGCAATCAGCCCCAGCATTTT
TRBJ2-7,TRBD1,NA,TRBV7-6,CASSFSPGQTSYEQYF,TGTGCCAGCAGCTTTTCACCGGGACAGACATCCTACGAGCAGTACTTC
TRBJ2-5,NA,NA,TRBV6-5,CASSSDGGTQYF,TGTGCCAGCAGTTCCGACGGGGGGACCCAGTACTTC
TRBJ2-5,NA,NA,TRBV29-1,CSVDGLGAMGETQYF,TGCAGCGTTGATGGTCTGGGGGCGATGGGAGAGACCCAGTACTTC
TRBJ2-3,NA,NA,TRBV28,CASSGDTTDTQYF,TGTGCCAGCAGCGGTGACACCACAGATACGCAGTATTTT
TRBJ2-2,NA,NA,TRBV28,CASTFLPARDGGTGELFF,TGTGCCAGCACTTTTCTTCCCGCCCGGGACGGGGGCACCGGGGAGCTGTTTTTT
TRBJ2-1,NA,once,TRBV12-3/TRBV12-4,CASRERVNEQFF,TGTGCCAGCAGGGAGAGAGTCAATGAGCAGTTCTTC
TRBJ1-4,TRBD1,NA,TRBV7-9,CASSSGTGGEKLFF,TGTGCCAGCAGCTCCGGGACAGGGGGTGAAAAACTGTTTTTT
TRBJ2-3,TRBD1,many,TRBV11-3,CASGRGQGIGDTQYF,TGTGCCAGCGGACGGGGACAGGGTATCGGAGATACGCAGTATTTT
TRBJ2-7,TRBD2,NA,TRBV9,CASSPVQRGAYEQYF,TGTGCCAGCAGCCCAGTCCAGCGGGGAGCCTACGAGCAGTACTTC
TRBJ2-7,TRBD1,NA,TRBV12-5,CASGTGQGGSYEQYF,TGTGCTAGTGGCACCGGACAGGGGGGGTCCTACGAGCAGTACTTC
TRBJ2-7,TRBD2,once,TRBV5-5,CASSLAGGSYEQYF,TGTGCCAGCAGCTTAGCGGGGGGTTCTTACGAGCAGTACTTC
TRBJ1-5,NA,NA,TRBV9,CASNRLGEGQPQHF,TGTGCCAGCAATCGTTTGGGGGAGGGACAGCCCCAGCATTTT
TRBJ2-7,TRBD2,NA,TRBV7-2,CASSLVPSGGWSYEQYF,TGTGCCAGCAGCTTAGTCCCTAGCGGGGGTTGGTCCTACGAGCAGTACTTC
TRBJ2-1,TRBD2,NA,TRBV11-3,CASSSGLAGWDEQFF,TGTGCCAGCAGCTCGGGACTAGCGGGGTGGGATGAGCAGTTCTTC
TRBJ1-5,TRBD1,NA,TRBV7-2,CASSLAGGGQPQHF,TGTGCCAGCAGCTTAGCAGGGGGCGGACAGCCCCAGCATTTT
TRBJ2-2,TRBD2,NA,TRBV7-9,CASSLSGGPAGELFF,TGTGCCAGCAGCCTGAGCGGGGGACCCGCCGGGGAGCTGTTTTTT
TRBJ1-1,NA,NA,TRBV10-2,CASSAGTDTEAFF,TGCGCCAGCAGTGCAGGTACGGACACTGAAGCTTTCTTT
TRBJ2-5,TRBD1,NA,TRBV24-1,CATSDLAGGRKTQYF,TGTGCCACCAGTGATTTGGCAGGGGGCCGGAAGACCCAGTACTTC
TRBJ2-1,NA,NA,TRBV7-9,CASSPQSVDEQFF,TGTGCCAGCAGCCCCCAGAGCGTTGATGAGCAGTTCTTC
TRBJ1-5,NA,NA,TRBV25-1,CASSEGRGNQPQHF,TGTGCCAGCAGTGAGGGGAGGGGCAATCAGCCCCAGCATTTT
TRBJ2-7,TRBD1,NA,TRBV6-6,CASRLGQGVWEQYF,TGTGCCAGCAGGCTGGGACAGGGGGTGTGGGAGCAGTACTTC
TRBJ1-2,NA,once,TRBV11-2,CASSLGGGIGYTF,TGTGCCAGCAGCTTAGGGGGAGGGATCGGCTACACCTTC
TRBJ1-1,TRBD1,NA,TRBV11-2,CASSLGQGTEAFF,TGTGCCAGCAGCTTAGGACAGGGGACTGAAGCTTTCTTT
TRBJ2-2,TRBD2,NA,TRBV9,CASSVVASGGSGTGELFF,TGTGCCAGCAGCGTAGTAGCGAGCGGGGGGTCCGGAACCGGGGAGCTGTTTTTT
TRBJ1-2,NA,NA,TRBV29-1,CSVEKQGRGYTF,TGCAGCGTTGAAAAACAGGGTAGGGGCTACACCTTC
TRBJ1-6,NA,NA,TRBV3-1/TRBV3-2,CASSQTSGNSPLHF,TGTGCCAGCAGCCAAACCTCAGGAAATTCACCCCTCCACTTT
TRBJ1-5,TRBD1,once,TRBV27,CASSRVAGGDQPQHF,TGTGCCAGCAGTCGGGTCGCAGGGGGCGATCAGCCCCAGCATTTT
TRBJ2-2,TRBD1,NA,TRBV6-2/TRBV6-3,CASSETGPTGELFF,TGTGCCAGCAGTGAGACAGGGCCCACCGGGGAGCTGTTTTTT
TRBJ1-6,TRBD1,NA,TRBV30,CAWSPGGTSPLHF,TGTGCCTGGAGTCCAGGGGGGACATCACCCCTCCACTTT
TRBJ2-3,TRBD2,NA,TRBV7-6,CASSRGGTNTDTQYF,TGTGCCAGCAGCCGGGGGGGGACTAACACAGATACGCAGTATTTT
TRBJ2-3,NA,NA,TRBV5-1,CASSLWASADTQYF,TGCGCCAGCAGCTTGTGGGCTAGCGCGGATACGCAGTATTTT
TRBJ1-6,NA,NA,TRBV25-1,CASSPETGSYNSPLHF,TGTGCCAGCAGTCCCGAGACAGGCTCCTATAATTCACCCCTCCACTTT
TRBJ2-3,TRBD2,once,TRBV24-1,CATSGLAGATTDTQYF,TGTGCCACCAGTGGGCTAGCGGGGGCCACCACAGATACGCAGTATTTT
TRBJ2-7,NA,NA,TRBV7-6,CASSPAGGSYEQYF,TGTGCCAGCAGCCCGGCCGGAGGCTCCTACGAGCAGTACTTC
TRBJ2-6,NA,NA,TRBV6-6,CASSSAGANVLTF,TGTGCCAGCAGTTCTGCTGGGGCCAACGTCCTGACTTTC